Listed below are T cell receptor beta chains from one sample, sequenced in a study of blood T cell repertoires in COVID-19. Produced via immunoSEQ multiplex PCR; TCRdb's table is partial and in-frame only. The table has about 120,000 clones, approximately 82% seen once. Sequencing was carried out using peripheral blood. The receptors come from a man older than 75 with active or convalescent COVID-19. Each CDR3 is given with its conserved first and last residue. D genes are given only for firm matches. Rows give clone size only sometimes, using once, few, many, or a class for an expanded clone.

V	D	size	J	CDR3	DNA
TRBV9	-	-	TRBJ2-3	CASSVGERDTQYF	TGTGCCAGCAGCGTAGGGGAGAGGGATACGCAGTATTTT
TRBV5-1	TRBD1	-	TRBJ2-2	CASSLAGGQTGELFF	TGCGCCAGCAGCTTGGCAGGGGGTCAAACCGGGGAGCTGTTTTTT
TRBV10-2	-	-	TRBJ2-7	CASSGPGTNYEQYF	TGCGCCAGCAGTGGGCCCGGGACAAACTACGAGCAGTACTTC
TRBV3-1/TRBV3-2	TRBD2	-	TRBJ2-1	CASSRGTSGTYNEQFF	TGTGCCAGCAGCCGCGGGACTAGCGGGACCTACAATGAGCAGTTCTTC
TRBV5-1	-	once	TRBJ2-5	CASSLAVGGQETQYF	TGCGCCAGCAGCTTGGCCGTCGGGGGTCAAGAGACCCAGTACTTC
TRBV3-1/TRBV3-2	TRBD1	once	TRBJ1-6	CASSRPPGQSNSPLHF	TGTGCCAGCAGCCGGCCCCCGGGACAGAGTAATTCACCCCTCCACTTT
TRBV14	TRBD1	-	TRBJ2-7	CASSQFRTGGNEQYF	TGTGCCAGCAGCCAATTCCGGACAGGGGGAAACGAGCAGTACTTC
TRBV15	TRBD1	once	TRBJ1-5	CATSRDDRGSDQPQHF	TGTGCCACCAGCAGGGACGACAGGGGATCGGATCAGCCCCAGCATTTT
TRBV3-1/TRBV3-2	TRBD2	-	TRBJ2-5	CASSQRGQETQYF	TGTGCCAGCAGCCAGCGGGGGCAAGAGACCCAGTACTTC
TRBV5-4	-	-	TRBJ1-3	CASSLGPRFSGNTIYF	TGTGCCAGCAGCTTGGGACCGAGGTTCTCTGGAAACACCATATATTTT
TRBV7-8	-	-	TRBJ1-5	CASSLGVGRNQPQHF	TGTGCCAGCAGCTTGGGGGTCGGGAGGAATCAGCCCCAGCATTTT
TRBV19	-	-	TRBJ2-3	CASSILDTQYF	TGTGCCAGTAGTATCCTGGATACGCAGTATTTT
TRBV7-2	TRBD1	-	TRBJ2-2	CASSLPGTGVTGELFF	TGTGCCAGCAGCTTACCCGGGACAGGGGTCACCGGGGAGCTGTTTTTT
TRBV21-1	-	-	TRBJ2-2	CASSKAKGRGRTGELFF	TGTGCCAGCAGCAAAGCGAAAGGCAGGGGGCGAACCGGGGAGCTGTTTTTT
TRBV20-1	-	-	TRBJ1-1	CSASGATGNTEAFF	TGCAGTGCTAGTGGCGCAACAGGGAACACTGAAGCTTTCTTT
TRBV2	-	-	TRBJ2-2	CASSALAGTGELFF	TGTGCCAGCAGTGCCCTAGCAGGAACCGGGGAGCTGTTTTTT
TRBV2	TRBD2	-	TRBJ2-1	CATRDSGDNEQFF	TGTGCCACCCGCGATAGCGGGGACAATGAGCAGTTCTTC
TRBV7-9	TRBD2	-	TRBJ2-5	CASSGGGAVETQYF	TGTGCCAGCAGCGGCGGGGGGGCCGTAGAGACCCAGTACTTC
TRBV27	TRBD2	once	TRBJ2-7	CASSPSRGGHEQYF	TGTGCCAGCAGCCCTTCGCGGGGGGGCCACGAGCAGTACTTC
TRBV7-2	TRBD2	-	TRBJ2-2	CASSFLGLAGVFTGELFF	TGTGCCAGCAGCTTCCTGGGGCTAGCGGGGGTGTTCACCGGGGAGCTGTTTTTT
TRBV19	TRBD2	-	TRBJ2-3	CASVAGYTDTQYF	TGTGCCAGTGTAGCGGGCTACACAGATACGCAGTATTTT
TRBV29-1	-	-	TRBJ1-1	CSAFGPEDTEAFF	TGCAGCGCCTTCGGACCGGAGGACACTGAAGCTTTCTTT
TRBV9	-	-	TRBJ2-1	CASSVVPGSNEQFF	TGTGCCAGCAGCGTAGTCCCAGGCAGCAATGAGCAGTTCTTC
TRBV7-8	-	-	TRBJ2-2	CASSLAVAGANTGELFF	TGTGCCAGCAGCTTAGCTGTCGCGGGGGCAAACACCGGGGAGCTGTTTTTT
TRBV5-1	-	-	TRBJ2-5	CASSLSQGGETQYF	TGCGCCAGCAGCTTGTCGCAGGGCGGAGAGACCCAGTACTTC
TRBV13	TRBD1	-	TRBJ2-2	CASSLPPGQGFTGELFF	TGTGCCAGCAGCTTACCCCCTGGACAGGGATTCACCGGGGAGCTGTTTTTT
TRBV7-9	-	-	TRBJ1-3	CANREGSGNTIYF	TGTGCCAACCGAGAGGGTTCTGGAAACACCATATATTTT
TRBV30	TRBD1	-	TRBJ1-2	CAWNSGGKSYGYTF	TGTGCCTGGAACTCAGGGGGGAAGTCCTATGGCTACACCTTC
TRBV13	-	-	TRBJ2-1	CASRSAGARNEQFF	TGTGCCAGTCGTTCGGCGGGGGCCCGCAATGAGCAGTTCTTC
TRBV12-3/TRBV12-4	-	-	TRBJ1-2	CASKLGGGYGYTF	TGTGCCAGCAAGCTGGGAGGGGGCTATGGCTACACCTTC
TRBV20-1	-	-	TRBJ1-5	CSASEDTYSNQPQHF	TGCAGTGCTAGTGAGGACACCTATAGCAATCAGCCCCAGCATTTT
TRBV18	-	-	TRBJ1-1	CASSPGAENTEAFF	TGTGCCAGCTCCCCAGGGGCGGAAAACACTGAAGCTTTCTTT
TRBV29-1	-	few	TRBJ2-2	CSVEGRGDTGELFF	TGCAGCGTTGAGGGCAGGGGAGACACCGGGGAGCTGTTTTTT
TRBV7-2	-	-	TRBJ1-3	CASSLYGETGNTIYF	TGTGCCAGCAGCTTATACGGGGAGACGGGAAACACCATATATTTT
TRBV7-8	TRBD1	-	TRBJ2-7	CASSLRGTGVYEQYF	TGTGCCAGCAGCTTAAGAGGGACAGGGGTTTACGAGCAGTACTTC
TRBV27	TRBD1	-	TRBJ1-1	CASSSKIQGIFNTEAFF	TGTGCCAGCAGTTCTAAAATACAGGGGATTTTTAACACTGAAGCTTTCTTT
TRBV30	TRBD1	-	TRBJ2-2	CAVQGTGTGELFF	TGTGCCGTACAGGGGACGGGCACCGGGGAGCTGTTTTTT